These 28 T cell receptor beta chains came from one sample sequenced in a study of TIL therapy for anti-PD-1-resistant metastatic lung cancer. This was the immunoSEQ v3 assay. The protocol was immunoSEQ multiplex PCR, while the TCRdb copy is restricted to in-frame clones and leaves out a portion. Counted here are under 65,000 clones, about 81% occurring once; the ten biggest clones make up 2.9%. As for time point: pre-treatment sample, taken before nivolumab and TIL therapy. Sequenced material: blood, taken at baseline. These receptors all come from a person aged 25 to 80 with non-small cell lung cancer.

The chain links TRBV25-1 to TRBJ2-5, with TRBD2 as a possible D gene (6 bases). Per the germline V gene, CDR1 is MGHDK and CDR2 is SYGVNS. This CDR3 has 17 amino acids. Trimming pared 2 bases from V and 2 bases from J, leaving 18 bases between. CDR3 sequence reads: CASSEPFMAGSQETQYF. The CDR3 nucleotides are TGTGCCAGCAGTGAACCCTTTATGGCGGGGTCACAAGAGACCCAGTACTTC.

This chain joins TRBV18 and TRBJ2-2; TRBD1 aligns across 8 bases. Looked up from germline, CDR1 is KGHSH and CDR2 is LQKENI. J gave up 5 bases and V 5 bases, and 7 bases lay outside the gene matches. CDR3 length: 15 residues. The CDR3 sequence is CASSMTGARTGELFF. CDR3 DNA: TGTGCCAGCTCAATGACAGGGGCGAGGACCGGGGAGCTGTTTTTT. Filled out from reference TRBV18 and TRBJ2-2, the complete variable domain reads NAGVMQNPRHLVRRRGQEARLRCSPMKGHSHVYWYRQLPEEGLKFMVYLQKENIIDESGMPKERFSAEFPKEGPSILRIQQVVRGDSAAYFCASSMTGARTGELFFGEGSRLTVL.

The chain employs TRBV6-4 and TRBJ2-3; D may be TRBD1 or TRBD2 (5 bases each). The germline V gene has CDR1 MRHNA and CDR2 SNTAGT. The V end was cut by 5 bases, the J end by 10 bases, with 19 bases between. The CDR3 runs 14 residues. This CDR3 reads CASSSGTFDGPQYF. For the CDR3, the DNA is TGTGCCAGCAGTTCCGGGACCTTCGATGGGCCGCAGTATTTT.

This rearrangement joins TRBV27 to TRBJ1-4; D is perhaps TRBD1 (5 bases). The CDR3 sequence is 17 residues long. Trimming took 6 bases from V and 2 from J, leaving 19 bases between them. Germline values: CDR1 MNHEY, CDR2 SMNVEV (reference sequence). CDR3 region: CASRRNWEGHTNEKLFF. The CDR3 coding sequence is TGTGCCAGCAGACGGAATTGGGAGGGGCATACTAATGAAAAACTGTTTTTT.

About this clone itself: Other DNA sequences within the sample encode an identical CDR3. The chain links TRBV6-2 or TRBV6-3 to TRBJ2-3; D is unresolved. The CDR3 totals 12 residues. CDR1 and CDR2 from the germline V gene are MNHEY and SVGEGT. V was clipped by 0 bases and J by 5 bases, with 3 bases between them. CDR3 nucleotides: TGTGCCAGCAGTTACTCTAAAGATACGCAGTATTTT. Its protein is CASSYSKDTQYF.

The chain uses TRBV4-3 and TRBJ2-1, with D unclear. Trimming removed 0 bases at V and 3 bases at J, with 12 bases between. In germline, CDR1 is LGHNA, CDR2 YSLEER. The CDR3 loop spans 16 amino acids. DNA for the CDR3: TGCGCCAGCAGCCAAGACGTAGGCACTATCTACAATGAGCAGTTCTTC. It specifies CASSQDVGTIYNEQFF.

The chain joins TRBV4-2 to TRBJ1-4; TRBD1 agrees at 8 bases. From germline, CDR1 is LGHNA and CDR2 YNFKEQ. The V segment lost 0 bases and the J segment 6 bases; nucleotides outside the gene matches: 6. The CDR3 length is 16 residues. CDR3 loop: CASSQEGAGGDEKLFF. DNA of the CDR3: TGTGCCAGCAGCCAAGAGGGGGCAGGGGGCGATGAAAAACTGTTTTTT.

This chain joins TRBV6-5 and TRBJ2-3, with D possibly matching TRBD1 (6 bases). V was shortened by 6 bases and J by 6 bases, with 19 bases between the two germline ends. The CDR3 is 15 amino acids. Looked up from germline, CDR1 is MNHEY and CDR2 is SVGAGI. The CDR3 sequence: CASRITGKWLDTQYF. CDR3 nucleotides: TGTGCCAGCAGAATTACAGGGAAGTGGCTGGATACGCAGTATTTT.

The gene calls are TRBV11-2 and TRBJ2-6, with D uncertain. The CDR3 extends over 16 amino acids. Per germline, CDR1 SGHAT and CDR2 FQNNGV. The V end was cut by 3 bases, the J end by 0 bases, with 9 bases between. The DNA for the CDR3 is TGTGCCAGCAGCTTGACCCCCCTCTCTGGGGCCAACGTCCTGACTTTC. As protein: CASSLTPLSGANVLTF.

This chain uses TRBV6-5 with TRBJ2-3; D possibly corresponds to TRBD1 (6 bases). The germline CDR1 and CDR2 sequences are MNHEY and SVGAGI. The CDR3 covers 13 residues. V lost 6 bases and J lost 4, with 11 bases in between. Written as DNA, the CDR3 is TGTGCCAGCAGAAAACAGGGTGCAGATACGCAGTATTTT. It specifies CASRKQGADTQYF.

The rearrangement joins TRBV28 to TRBJ2-7; possibly TRBD1 for D (6 bases). The CDR3 has 18 amino acids. V shed 3 bases and J shed 4 bases, with 25 bases lying between them. The germline V gene has CDR1 MDHEN and CDR2 SYDVKM. CDR3 DNA sequence: TGTGCCAGCAGTTTCTTGGACCTCCGGGACATCTTTACTTACGAGCAGTACTTC. Translating gives CASSFLDLRDIFTYEQYF.

The chain couples TRBV9 to TRBJ2-5; TRBD2 agrees at 8 bases. Germline V lookup: CDR1 SGDLS, CDR2 YYNGEE. This CDR3 spans 15 amino acids. With V trimmed by 4 bases and J by 7 bases, 12 bases remained unmatched. CDR3 residues: CASSTRDSRGGTQYF. CDR3 coding DNA: TGTGCCAGCAGCACCCGGGACTCCCGGGGGGGGACCCAGTACTTC.

The chain links TRBV7-9 to TRBJ1-4; D may be TRBD1 (6 bases). This CDR3 spans 15 amino acids. The ends were cut back, 5 bases at V and 3 bases at J, with 13 bases in the middle. Germline V gene data show CDR1 as SEHNR and CDR2 as FQNEAQ (reference sequence). The CDR3 coding sequence is TGTGCCAGCAGCGAAGGGGGGTCCTCTAATGAAAAACTGTTTTTT. The encoded protein is CASSEGGSSNEKLFF.

J is TRBJ1-1 and V is TRBV9; D is undetermined. This CDR3 has 13 amino acids. CDR1 is SGDLS and CDR2 is YYNGEE in the germline V gene. V was trimmed by 0 bases and J by 4 bases, leaving 7 bases between them. The CDR3 nucleotides read TGTGCCAGCAGCGTAGTAGGGTCCACTGAAGCTTTCTTT. Amino acid sequence: CASSVVGSTEAFF.

The chain employs TRBV6-5 and TRBJ2-7; 10 positions match TRBD1. Trimming removed 6 bases from V and 0 bases from J; junction bases left unmatched: 5. The germline V gene has CDR1 MNHEY and CDR2 SVGAGI. The CDR3 sequence is 15 residues long. In DNA, the CDR3 is TGTGCCAGCAGACCCGGGACAGGGGTCTCCTACGAGCAGTACTTC. This encodes CASRPGTGVSYEQYF.

The V and J genes are TRBV28 and TRBJ1-4; 7 bases align to TRBD1. Losses at the gene ends were 1 base for V and 3 bases for J; bases not matched to a gene: 5. CDR3 length equals 16 residues. In germline, CDR1 is MDHEN, CDR2 SYDVKM. The chain's CDR3 is CASSLSWDSPNEKLFF. DNA of the CDR3: TGTGCCAGCAGTTTATCCTGGGACAGCCCTAATGAAAAACTGTTTTTT.

The gene calls are TRBV19 and TRBJ1-2; the D is unclear. V was clipped by 3 bases and J by 4 bases, with 15 bases between them. This CDR3 contains 15 residues. Germline CDR1 and CDR2: LNHDA and SQIVND (reference sequence). Here the CDR3 reads CASSMSGAVTYGYTF. The CDR3 bases are TGTGCCAGTAGTATGAGTGGAGCGGTAACCTATGGCTACACCTTC.

This rearrangement joins TRBV29-1 to TRBJ2-1; the match to TRBD2 covers 14 bases. The V and J ends lost 6 bases and 7 bases, in that order; junction bases with no gene match: 2. The CDR3 extends over 13 amino acids. Per germline, CDR1 SQVTM and CDR2 ANQGSEA. CDR3 DNA sequence: TGCAGCGTCAGGACTAGCGGGAGGAATGAGCAGTTCTTC. Protein product: CSVRTSGRNEQFF.

The CDR3 nucleotides read TGCGCCAGCAGCAATCAGGGAATTCCCTACGAGCAGTACTTC. It encodes CASSNQGIPYEQYF. The chain has TRBV4-3 and TRBJ2-7, with D possibly TRBD1 on 5 matching bases. This CDR3 is 14 amino acids long. Per the germline V gene, CDR1 is LGHNA and CDR2 is YSLEER. V gave up 5 bases and J gave up 2 bases, with 13 bases separating them.

V and J are TRBV27 and TRBJ1-6, with 10 bases lining up with TRBD1. There are 13 residues in the CDR3. With 6 bases clipped from V and 10 bases from J, the junction kept 3 bases outside the gene matches. Germline CDR1 MNHEY, CDR2 SMNVEV (reference sequence). The CDR3 is CASSRDRGSPLHF. In DNA, the CDR3 is TGTGCCAGCAGCCGGGACAGGGGCTCACCCCTCCACTTT.

The table lists this clone with a few counts. The DNA for the CDR3 is TGTGCCAGCAGCGTAGGTTGGGGTTTTCAAGCTAACTATGGCTACACCTTC. Residues: CASSVGWGFQANYGYTF. The chain couples TRBV9 to TRBJ1-2; D ambiguous. CDR1 and CDR2 from the germline V gene are SGDLS and YYNGEE. V was shortened by 0 bases and J by 0 bases, with 15 bases between the two germline ends. The length of the CDR3 is 17 residues.

This clone has only one observation. The V call is TRBV6-5, the J call TRBJ1-3; D remains unclear. The CDR3 is made up of 15 amino acids. Germline V gene sequence: CDR1 MNHEY, CDR2 SVGAGI. V was clipped by 2 bases and J by 0 bases, with 8 bases between them. The CDR3 bases are TGTGCCAGCAGTTACGCGGAGAGCTCTGGAAACACCATATATTTT. Translation gives CASSYAESSGNTIYF.

The chain combines TRBV7-3 with TRBJ2-1; D ambiguous. Germline loops: CDR1 SGHTA, CDR2 FQGTGA. V shed 2 bases and J shed 4 bases, with 9 bases lying between them. The CDR3 covers 14 residues. Here the CDR3 reads CASSLLPLYNEQFF. CDR3 DNA: TGTGCCAGCAGCTTATTACCGCTTTACAATGAGCAGTTCTTC.

The chain carries TRBV29-1 and TRBJ2-1; D uncertain. The CDR3 is 11 amino acids. Germline V gives CDR1 SQVTM, CDR2 ANQGSEA. V lost 4 bases and J 6 bases, leaving 7 bases between the germline ends. This CDR3 is CSVAHSNEQFF. The CDR3 DNA is TGCAGCGTTGCCCACAGCAATGAGCAGTTCTTC.

This chain links TRBV10-1 with TRBJ2-7, with D perhaps being TRBD1 or TRBD2 (5 bases each). Germline V gene sequence: CDR1 WNHNN, CDR2 SYGVQD (reference sequence). The V and J ends lost 6 bases and 0 bases respectively, with 15 bases between them. This CDR3 comprises 15 residues. The CDR3: CASRNKGTNSYEQYF. The CDR3 coding sequence is TGCGCCAGCAGGAACAAGGGGACGAACTCCTACGAGCAGTACTTC.

This clone ranks as medium-sized (0.01 to 0.1%). The CDR3 DNA sequence: TGTGCCACCAGTGATTCCCTAGCGGGGATCAACAATGAGCAGTTCTTC. Protein: CATSDSLAGINNEQFF. This rearrangement joins TRBV24-1 to TRBJ2-1; 9 bases agree with TRBD2. V dropped 2 bases and J dropped 5; count of bases not matched to a gene: 6. The CDR3 sequence is 16 residues long. Germline CDR1 is KGHDR and CDR2 is SFDVKD.

The V and J genes are TRBV9 and TRBJ2-7; 9 bases line up with TRBD1. The CDR3 extends over 15 amino acids. Germline CDR1 reads SGDLS; CDR2 reads YYNGEE. V shed 4 bases and J 2 bases; nucleotides not matched to a gene: 7. The CDR3 coding sequence is TGTGCCAGCAGCCTCGGAGGGACAGGGACCTACGAGCAGTACTTC. Protein: CASSLGGTGTYEQYF. Variable domain in full (rest from reference TRBV9 and TRBJ2-7): DSGVTQTPKHLITATGQRVTLRCSPRSGDLSVYWYQQSLDQGLQFLIQYYNGEERAKGNILERFSAQQFPDLHSELNLSSLELGDSALYFCASSLGGTGTYEQYFGPGTRLTVT.

The chain couples TRBV11-1 to TRBJ2-5; 8 bases are shared with TRBD2. Germline values: CDR1 SGHAT, CDR2 FQDESV (reference sequence). V was pared by 1 base and J by 2 bases, with 3 bases of the junction left unmatched. The CDR3 runs 15 residues. The CDR3 is CASSLGSGGQETQYF. In DNA, the CDR3 is TGTGCCAGCAGCTTAGGGAGCGGGGGACAAGAGACCCAGTACTTC.